This T cell receptor beta chain was found in a study of blood T cell repertoires in COVID-19. Within 2 weeks before study entry, exposed participants met a COVID-19 case. Sequencing used immunoSEQ multiplex PCR; TCRdb keeps in-frame clones, though not all of them. The repertoire includes a few hundred thousand clones, about nine tenths of them detected once, and around 0.92% sits in the top ten. What was sequenced was PBMCs or T cells enriched from blood (not recorded which). The sequence was obtained from a woman in her 30s who had been exposed to COVID-19.

CDR3 loop: CASSVAGNTDTQYF. The CDR3 region has the DNA TGTGCCAGCAGTGTAGCGGGAAACACAGATACGCAGTATTTT. The chain employs TRBV27 and TRBJ2-3, with TRBD2 identical over 8 bases. J lost 2 bases, V lost 5 bases, and 3 bases had no gene match. CDR3 length equals 14 residues. Germline V gene data show CDR1 as MNHEY and CDR2 as SMNVEV (reference sequence).